Detailed here is one T cell receptor (beta chain). The antigen is undetermined. These data originate in a study of vaccination effects on CD4 cells after COVID-19. The overall study: Sampling occurred 16 days and one week pre-vaccination in two convalescent patients.

Points from the study as a whole: Only a few convalescent patients and no early post-infection timepoints featured in the study.

Viral peptide pools were used in the ViraFEST assay to expand antigen-specific CD4+ T cells, and sequencing came afterward. Researchers isolated CD4+ T cells once less than 13 days of culture had elapsed. Convalescent patients had PCR-confirmed SARS-CoV-2 infection between March and December 2020. Half-medium replacement with IL-2 medium occurred on days 3 and 7. Generated by immunoSEQ multiplex PCR, the TCRdb table keeps only in-frame clones and is missing some. The sample lists 20,000 to 25,000 clones, about 81% occurring once. CDR1 GTSNPN and CDR2 SVGIG come from the germline V gene (reference sequence). This CDR3 has 15 amino acids. The trim removed 5 bases at V and 4 bases at J, leaving 12 bases unmatched.

The sequence derives from a human donor who had a prior SARS-CoV-2 infection. The chain recombines TRBV30 with TRBJ2-7, with 9 bases lining up with TRBD1. The specimen was CD4+ T cells from PBMCs cultured with a peptide pool, collected before COVID-19 vaccination. CDR3 region: CAWYPPPGQGYEQYF. The DNA for the CDR3 is TGTGCCTGGTACCCCCCCCCAGGACAGGGGTACGAGCAGTACTTC.